The next 20 T cell receptor beta chains were all read from a single sample in a study of regulatory T cells in long-lasting Graves disease. Time point noted: persistent/refractory GD, antithyroid drugs over 5 years with positive TRAb. The TCR library used RNA extracted from PBMCs. Arm-PCR of CDR3 regions and iRepertoire HTBI primers were the basis on which TCR beta libraries were built. MiXCR was run by TCRdb on the multiplex PCR reads, yielding one entry per CDR3 protein. The repertoire includes fewer than 450,000 distinct CDR3 sequences, 20% to 25% of them detected once, and more than 20% sits in the top ten. Sample: peripheral blood mononuclear cells (PBMCs), taken when the disease was refractory, from a patient treated with antithyroid drugs. Receptor source: a female donor with Graves disease.

This clonotype was counted ten times or more. The chain links TRBV30 to TRBJ1-1; no definite D call. This CDR3 has 11 amino acids. Trimming removed 2 bases at V and 0 bases at J, with 1 base between. The germline V gene encodes CDR1 GTSNPN and CDR2 SVGIG (reference sequence). The CDR3 DNA reads TGTGCCTGGAGTCTGAACACTGAAGCTTTCTTT. It codes for CAWSLNTEAFF. The full variable domain, completed using reference TRBV30 and TRBJ1-1, is SQTIHQWPATLVQPVGSPLSLECTVEGTSNPNLYWYRQAAGRGLQLLFYSVGIGQISSEVPQNLSASRPQDRQFILSSKKLLLSDSGFYLCAWSLNTEAFFGQGTRLTVV.

The J gene is TRBJ2-3, the V gene TRBV20-1; no clear D. CDR1 DFQATT and CDR2 SNEGSKA come from the germline V gene (reference sequence). The CDR3 covers 11 residues. Trimming removed 6 bases at V and 10 bases at J, with 14 bases between. CDR3 in DNA: TGCAGTGCCAGTGCTGTGGAAGCGCAGTATTTT. As protein: CSASAVEAQYF.

V and J are TRBV3-1 and TRBJ2-5; TRBD1 is a possible D gene (7 bases). The V and J ends lost 1 base and 4 bases respectively, with 16 bases between them. From germline, CDR1 is LGHDT and CDR2 YNNKEL (reference sequence). This CDR3 is built from 16 residues. The CDR3 loop reads CASSQGSGQGGETQYF. Here the CDR3 DNA reads TGTGCCAGCAGCCAAGGATCCGGCCAGGGGGGAGAGACCCAGTACTTC.

A word on this clonotype: It may be a read error: a sequence one base away is much more abundant. The V and J genes are TRBV6-1 and TRBJ1-1; D call uncertain. The germline V and J ends were trimmed by 5 bases and 4 bases, with 14 bases remaining between them. Germline V CDR1 and CDR2: MNHNS, SASEGT. The CDR3 spans 14 residues. CDR3 residues: CASSRRPEGTEAFF. CDR3 in DNA: TGTGCCAGCAGTCGACGGCCAGAGGGCACTGAAGCTTTCTTT.

This clonotype was detected many times. This rearrangement joins TRBV7-8 to TRBJ2-7, with D uncertain. V shed 1 base and J shed 2 bases, with 6 bases lying between them. The CDR3 totals 13 residues. Germline CDR1 is SGHVS and CDR2 is FQNEAQ. CDR3 in DNA: TGTGCCAGCAGCTTAGTTAAGACCTACGAGCAGTACTTC. It encodes CASSLVKTYEQYF.

The rearrangement uses TRBV12-3 or TRBV12-4 and TRBJ1-2; D unclear. The V end lost 5 bases, the J end lost 0 bases, and 13 bases lay between the germline ends. The CDR3 runs to 15 residues. This CDR3 is CASSPRAITNYGYTF. The CDR3 DNA is TGTGCCAGCAGTCCTCGGGCGATCACTAACTATGGCTACACCTTC.

On this clonotype: A much larger clone is a single base away; this may be a read error. The chain recombines TRBV3-1 with TRBJ1-1, with unresolved D. CDR1 is LGHDT and CDR2 is YNNKEL in the germline V gene (reference sequence). CDR3 length: 12 amino acids. V lost 1 base, J lost 4 bases, and 4 bases lay in between. CDR3 DNA sequence: TGTGCCAGCAGCCAAGCGGCCACTGAAGCTTTCTTT. Protein: CASSQAATEAFF.

This clonotype was counted ten times or more. The chain is built from TRBV12-3 or TRBV12-4 and TRBJ1-1; D perhaps matches TRBD1 (5 bases). This CDR3 contains 13 residues. The ends were cut back, 7 bases at V and 7 bases at J, with 16 bases in the middle. The CDR3 region is CASTPTGGGEAFF. The CDR3 DNA is TGTGCCAGCACCCCAACGGGGGGTGGTGAAGCTTTCTTT.

The chain recombines TRBV27 with TRBJ2-7; 10 bases line up with TRBD1. The CDR3 covers 19 residues. The V and J ends lost 7 bases and 2 bases, in that order; junction bases with no gene match: 20. CDR1 is MNHEY and CDR2 is SMNVEV in the germline V gene (reference sequence). The CDR3 bases are TGTGCCAGCACCGAACCTTCCCGGGACAGGGGCACGGCGGCCTACGAGCAGTACTTC. This encodes CASTEPSRDRGTAAYEQYF.

This clonotype was seen repeatedly, ten times or more. The CDR3 loop reads CASTPPSGNQPQHF. CDR3 nucleotide sequence: TGTGCCAGCACCCCCCCCTCGGGAAATCAGCCCCAGCATTTT. The chain employs TRBV28 and TRBJ1-5; no firm D call. From germline, CDR1 is MDHEN and CDR2 SYDVKM. The germline V and J ends were trimmed by 7 bases and 4 bases, with 14 bases remaining between them. CDR3 size: 14 residues.

The V gene is TRBV11-2, the J gene TRBJ2-7; possible D gene TRBD1, 5 bases. Germline V gives CDR1 SGHAT, CDR2 FQNNGV. V shed 5 bases and J shed 1 base, with 12 bases lying between them. The CDR3 contains 14 residues. The CDR3 nucleotides read TGTGCCAGCAGCCAAGAATGGACATCCTACGAGCAGTACTTC. Translation: CASSQEWTSYEQYF.

The chain uses TRBV20-1 and TRBJ1-3, with a tentative D call TRBD1 (6 bases). The germline gives CDR1 DFQATT, CDR2 SNEGSKA (reference sequence). CDR3 size: 13 residues. Trimming left V 5 bases short and J 1 base short, with 9 bases between. CDR3 protein: CSAQQGSGNTIYF. The CDR3 DNA follows: TGCAGTGCTCAACAGGGATCTGGAAACACCATATATTTT.

There are a few counts of this clonotype. The chain couples TRBV12-3 or TRBV12-4 to TRBJ2-7; the match to TRBD2 covers 15 bases. This CDR3 has 16 amino acids. V was clipped by 5 bases and J by 5 bases; unmatched bases: 7. CDR3 in amino acids: CASSLGTSGRSHEQYF. Written as DNA, the CDR3 is TGTGCCAGCAGTCTAGGGACTAGCGGGAGGTCCCACGAGCAGTACTTC.

This clonotype was observed a few times. The rearrangement joins TRBV28 to TRBJ2-7; the D gene is possibly TRBD1 (6 bases). The CDR3 is 13 amino acids. Germline CDR1 reads MDHEN; CDR2 reads SYDVKM. CDR3 DNA sequence: TGTGCGACGGACAGAACCGAGTCCTACGAGCAGTACTTC. Encoded protein: CATDRTESYEQYF.

The chain combines TRBV20-1 with TRBJ2-1; TRBD2 agrees at 9 bases. There are 15 residues in the CDR3. Germline loops: CDR1 DFQATT, CDR2 SNEGSKA (reference sequence). Germline trimming cut 1 base from V and 4 bases from J; bases unmatched to any gene: 5. The CDR3 DNA sequence: TGCAGTGCTAGAGCTAGCGGGAACAATTACAATGAGCAGTTCTTC. Translating it yields CSARASGNNYNEQFF.

The chain employs TRBV11-2 and TRBJ1-1; the D gene is possibly TRBD1 (6 bases). Deletions cut 5 bases from V and 7 bases from J, with 17 bases between. Germline-derived CDR1 and CDR2 are SGHAT and FQNNGV. The CDR3 length is 14 residues. CDR3 in amino acids: CASSLGGPPGEAFF. The CDR3 DNA is TGTGCCAGCAGCCTCGGGGGGCCCCCGGGTGAAGCTTTCTTT.

This rearrangement joins TRBV3-1 to TRBJ2-1, with 10 bases aligning to TRBD1. CDR3 length equals 15 residues. Germline V gene lookup returns CDR1 LGHDT and CDR2 YNNKEL (reference sequence). The junction had 4 bases not matched to a gene; V was cut back by 4 bases and J by 4 bases. CDR3 region: CASSRSDRGYNEQFF. For the CDR3, the DNA is TGTGCCAGCAGCCGCTCGGACAGGGGGTACAATGAGCAGTTCTTC.

This clonotype has a handful of counts. The rearrangement joins TRBV2 to TRBJ2-7; D may be TRBD1 (6 bases). Germline CDR1 SNHLY, CDR2 FYNNEI. This CDR3 spans 15 amino acids. V lost 1 base and J lost 5, with 15 bases in between. This CDR3 is CASSEGGTIFNEQYF. CDR3 in DNA: TGTGCCAGCAGTGAAGGAGGGACAATCTTTAACGAGCAGTACTTC.

This clonotype was recorded many times. This chain joins TRBV20-1 and TRBJ2-7, with D tentatively TRBD2 (6 bases). V was shortened by 0 bases and J by 6 bases, with 15 bases between the two germline ends. The CDR3 covers 14 residues. Germline CDR1 and CDR2: DFQATT and SNEGSKA (reference sequence). Here the CDR3 DNA reads TGCAGTGCTAGAGAGTGGGGGGTAGGCGGCGAGCAGTACTTC. Protein: CSAREWGVGGEQYF.

This clonotype was observed a handful of times. The rearrangement uses TRBV27 and TRBJ2-3, with TRBD2 matching 7 bases. Trimming took 8 bases from V and 4 from J; bases not matched to a gene: 12. The CDR3 runs to 15 residues. Germline V lookup: CDR1 MNHEY, CDR2 SMNVEV (reference sequence). The CDR3 region is CASQSGEGLSDTQYF. CDR3 nucleotides: TGTGCCAGCCAATCCGGGGAGGGGCTATCAGATACGCAGTATTTT.